The 17 T cell receptor beta chains listed next were all sequenced from one sample in a study of OX40 agonist ivuxolimab in advanced cancers. Produced via immunoSEQ multiplex PCR; TCRdb's table is partial and in-frame only. The table shows 70,000 or so clones, with around four fifths occurring only once. The sample in question was CD4+ or CD8+ T cells sorted from blood, obtained in a trial of the OX40 agonist ivuxolimab. All receptors derive from an adult with an advanced solid tumor such as melanoma, head and neck, liver or kidney cancer.

The genes are TRBV5-4 and TRBJ1-6; D is unresolved. CDR1 is SGHNT and CDR2 is YYREEE in the germline V gene (reference sequence). Trimming pared 4 bases from V and 13 bases from J, leaving 21 bases between. This CDR3 is 15 amino acids long. This CDR3 is CASSQERDRAGPLHF. CDR3 DNA sequence: TGTGCCAGCAGCCAAGAAAGGGATCGGGCCGGGCCCCTCCACTTT.

The rearrangement links TRBV6-1 to TRBJ1-5, with 7 bases identical to TRBD1. This CDR3 is built from 16 residues. Germline lookup yields CDR1 MNHNS and CDR2 SASEGT. J gave up 1 base and V 3 bases, and 6 bases lay outside the gene matches. CDR3 DNA: TGTGCCAGCAGTGATCCCCCCAGGGGGAGCAATCAGCCCCAGCATTTT. It yields the protein CASSDPPRGSNQPQHF.

The chain recombines TRBV5-4 with TRBJ2-2; TRBD2 might be the D (7 bases). Germline lookup yields CDR1 SGHNT and CDR2 YYREEE (reference sequence). This CDR3 spans 15 amino acids. Trimming took off 2 bases at V and 1 base at J, with 9 bases between the two ends. The CDR3 DNA reads TGTGCCAGCAGCTTCGGGGGGCAGAACACCGGGGAGCTGTTTTTT. It encodes CASSFGGQNTGELFF.

The rearrangement joins TRBV11-3 to TRBJ2-2, with D perhaps matching TRBD2 (5 bases). The ends were cut back, 5 bases at V and 7 bases at J, with 14 bases in the middle. There are 14 residues in the CDR3. Germline lookup yields CDR1 SGHNT and CDR2 YENEEA. This CDR3 is CASSSGAAGGELFF. CDR3 nucleotides: TGTGCCAGCAGCAGTGGAGCGGCGGGCGGGGAGCTGTTTTTT.

V usage is TRBV6-6 and J usage is TRBJ1-1; D is possibly TRBD1 (5 bases). V gave up 2 bases and J gave up 7 bases, with 11 bases separating them. Germline CDR1 is MNHNY and CDR2 is SVGAGI (reference sequence). This CDR3 contains 13 residues. In DNA, the CDR3 is TGTGCCAGCAGTTACGGGGCAGCTGTTGAAGCTTTCTTT. Translation gives CASSYGAAVEAFF.

The chain is built from TRBV19 and TRBJ2-2; no clear D. CDR3 length: 14 residues. Germline V gene lookup returns CDR1 LNHDA and CDR2 SQIVND (reference sequence). V lost 10 bases and J lost 0, with 12 bases in between. DNA for the CDR3: TGTGCCACCAAAGAGACTTCGAACACCGGGGAGCTGTTTTTT. The encoded protein is CATKETSNTGELFF.

This clone appeared a few times. The chain links TRBV5-1 to TRBJ1-1; D is uncertain. The CDR3 loop spans 13 amino acids. The germline V and J ends were trimmed by 4 bases and 2 bases, with 9 bases remaining between them. Germline V gives CDR1 SGHRS, CDR2 YFSETQ. Written as DNA, the CDR3 is TGCGCCAGCAGCCAACACTATAACACTGAAGCTTTCTTT. Its translation is CASSQHYNTEAFF.

This chain links TRBV18 with TRBJ2-2; 7 bases fit TRBD2. The CDR3 has 16 residues. V lost 6 bases, J lost 1 base, and 8 bases stayed unmatched. CDR1 KGHSH and CDR2 LQKENI come from the germline V gene. DNA for the CDR3: TGTGCCAGCTCTAACCGGGGGGACCTGAACACCGGGGAGCTGTTTTTT. This gives the protein CASSNRGDLNTGELFF.

V usage is TRBV19 and J usage is TRBJ1-5; tentatively, D is TRBD1 (5 bases). Germline CDR1 and CDR2: LNHDA and SQIVND (reference sequence). This CDR3 is built from 13 residues. Trimming stripped 4 bases from V and 4 bases from J, with 8 bases between. CDR3 in amino acids: CASSRAGNQPQHF. In nucleotides, the CDR3 is TGTGCCAGTAGTAGGGCAGGGAATCAGCCCCAGCATTTT.

Concerning this clone: Different DNA sequences within this sample yield the same CDR3. The chain is built from TRBV5-8 and TRBJ1-3; TRBD1 might be the D (5 bases). Trimming stripped 2 bases from V and 1 base from J, with 7 bases between. Germline loops: CDR1 SGHTS, CDR2 YDEGEE. CDR3 length equals 14 residues. CDR3 DNA: TGTGCCAGCAGCTTTCAGGGATCTGGAAACACCATATATTTT. Translated, it gives CASSFQGSGNTIYF.

This chain links TRBV18 with TRBJ2-5; 9 nucleotides match TRBD1. Germline V gene lookup returns CDR1 KGHSH and CDR2 LQKENI. The ends lost 1 base at V and 5 bases at J; junction bases unmatched: 5. CDR3 length equals 15 residues. The CDR3 loop is CASSPQTGGVETQYF. CDR3 bases: TGTGCCAGCTCACCACAGACAGGGGGAGTTGAGACCCAGTACTTC.

This chain connects TRBV28 to TRBJ2-5, with 7 bases aligning to TRBD2. After removal of 5 bases from V and 7 bases from J, the junction contained 13 bases not matched to a gene. CDR1 is MDHEN and CDR2 is SYDVKM in the germline V gene. This CDR3 spans 15 amino acids. Here the CDR3 reads CASSPPLARKGTQYF. The CDR3, as DNA: TGTGCCAGCAGTCCTCCACTAGCGAGAAAAGGGACCCAGTACTTC.

Remarks on this clone: Other DNA sequences within the sample encode an identical CDR3. This chain uses TRBV9 with TRBJ2-1; D possibly corresponds to TRBD2 (5 bases). The CDR3 length is 16 residues. CDR1 and CDR2 (germline): SGDLS, YYNGEE. V was shortened by 1 base and J by 0 bases, with 11 bases between the two germline ends. The CDR3 DNA follows: TGTGCCAGCAGCGTACGGGGATTTAACTCCTACAATGAGCAGTTCTTC. Its protein product is CASSVRGFNSYNEQFF.

The J gene is TRBJ1-5, the V gene TRBV10-1; D is unclear. With 3 bases removed from V and 6 bases from J, the gap between germline ends came to 6 bases. The CDR3 has 12 residues. Germline loops: CDR1 WNHNN, CDR2 SYGVQD (reference sequence). The CDR3, as DNA: TGCGCCAGCAGTGAAGGGATTCAGCCCCAGCATTTT. Translation gives CASSEGIQPQHF.

The chain has TRBV5-1 and TRBJ2-1, with 14 positions matching TRBD2. The CDR3 is made up of 16 amino acids. After removal of 4 bases from V and 4 bases from J, the junction contained 4 bases not matched to a gene. CDR1 is SGHRS, CDR2 YFSETQ, per germline. The CDR3 bases are TGCGCCAGCAGCGGTAGGACTAGCGGGGGGTACAATGAGCAGTTCTTC. Its translation is CASSGRTSGGYNEQFF.

The rearrangement links TRBV19 to TRBJ2-4; 9 positions agree with TRBD2. The CDR3 is made up of 15 amino acids. CDR1 LNHDA and CDR2 SQIVND come from the germline V gene (reference sequence). J was trimmed by 0 bases and V by 5 bases; bases with no gene match: 2. The CDR3 bases are TGTGCCAGTAGTGGACTAGCGAAAGCCAAAAACATTCAGTACTTC. Residues: CASSGLAKAKNIQYF.

The chain's CDR3 is CASSLKSTGELFF. CDR3 nucleotide sequence: TGTGCCAGCAGCTTAAAGTCAACCGGGGAGCTGTTTTTT. The chain joins TRBV7-8 to TRBJ2-2; D uncertain. This CDR3 region has 13 residues. Germline-derived CDR1 and CDR2 are SGHVS and FQNEAQ. Trimming took off 2 bases at V and 5 bases at J, with 6 bases between the two ends.